These 11 T cell receptor beta chains came from one sample sequenced in a study of T cells expressing NK-cell markers. Following a re-call of the 5' RACE reads, TCRdb has one entry per CDR3 protein and lacks DNA. The sample includes hundreds of thousands of distinct CDR3 sequences. Source material: blood T cells: a sorted CD56 or NKG2C T cell subset, CD4+ or CD8+ T cells, or bulk PBMC T cells (not recorded which). These receptors all come from a woman between 18 and 70 years old in good health.

This sequence joins TRBV12-3 or TRBV12-4 and TRBJ1-6. The CDR3 spans 13 residues. CDR3 region: CASRTIPNSPLHF.

The V and J genes are TRBV6-2 or TRBV6-3 and TRBJ2-3; no DNA is available, so the TRBD2 call from TCRdb remains unchecked. Germline loops: CDR1 MNHEY, CDR2 SVGEGT. The CDR3 extends over 13 amino acids. The CDR3 region is CASTPAGISTQYF.

This sequence joins TRBV20-1 and TRBJ2-3; TCRdb reports TRBD1, a call that lacks DNA to check it against. The CDR3 totals 17 residues. Per germline, CDR1 DFQATT and CDR2 SNEGSKA (reference sequence). The CDR3 sequence: CSARDPRERLSTDTQYF.

This chain links TRBV18 with TRBJ1-4. The germline CDR1 and CDR2 sequences are KGHSH and LQKENI. The CDR3 sequence is 15 residues long. CDR3: CASSPPAGDHEKLFF. Complete variable domain (other parts from reference TRBV18 and TRBJ1-4): NAGVMQNPRHLVRRRGQEARLRCSPMKGHSHVYWYRQLPEEGLKFMVYLQKENIIDESGMPKERFSAEFPKEGPSILRIQQVVRGDSAAYFCASSPPAGDHEKLFFGSGTQLSVL.

The chain is built from TRBV24-1 and TRBJ2-7; as DNA is missing, the TRBD1 call by TCRdb cannot be tested. CDR1 is KGHDR and CDR2 is SFDVKD in the germline V gene. The CDR3 has 15 residues. The CDR3: CATSDPGTGAYEQYF.

The rearrangement uses TRBV20-1 and TRBJ2-5. CDR3 length equals 13 residues. Germline assignment: CDR1 DFQATT and CDR2 SNEGSKA (reference sequence). The CDR3 loop is CSARLQTQETQYF.

The chain recombines TRBV6-5 with TRBJ2-3. There are 16 residues in the CDR3. CDR1 and CDR2 (germline): MNHEY, SVGAGI. The CDR3 sequence is CASSYLSGASTDTQYF.

The J gene is TRBJ2-5, the V gene TRBV20-1; absent DNA, TCRdb's TRBD2 call cannot be checked. There are 16 residues in the CDR3. The germline gives CDR1 DFQATT, CDR2 SNEGSKA (reference sequence). The CDR3 spells CSARGLIAGAQETQYF.

CDR3 residues: CASSAMDRVGEQFF. The chain is built from TRBV7-2 and TRBJ2-1; with no DNA, the TCRdb D assignment of TRBD1 cannot be verified. Germline CDR1 reads SGHTA; CDR2 reads FQGNSA. The CDR3 has 14 amino acids.

The rearrangement joins TRBV6-2 or TRBV6-3 to TRBJ2-1; no DNA is available, so the TRBD1 call from TCRdb remains unchecked. This CDR3 region has 16 residues. In germline, CDR1 is MNHEY, CDR2 SVGEGT. This chain's CDR3 is CASSGGRPLVRDEQFF.

This rearrangement joins TRBV3-1 to TRBJ1-2; TCRdb selects TRBD1, and the lack of DNA leaves this call unchecked. In germline, CDR1 is LGHDT, CDR2 YNNKEL (reference sequence). CDR3 length: 14 residues. The CDR3 spells CASSPRTGQALYTF. Variable domain in full (rest from reference TRBV3-1 and TRBJ1-2): DTAVSQTPKYLVTQMGNDKSIKCEQNLGHDTMYWYKQDSKKFLKIMFSYNNKELIINETVPNRFSPKSPDKAHLNLHINSLELGDSAVYFCASSPRTGQALYTFGSGTRLTVV.